This record looks at one TCR beta chain sequence and its context. Its antigen is currently unknown. Trimming shortened V by 4 bases and J by 0 bases, and 8 bases separated the two germline ends. Germline CDR1 is SGHRS and CDR2 is YFSETQ. The CDR3 contains 14 residues. The data originate from a study of chemoradiotherapy in HPV16-positive cancers. About the research overall: A couple of HPV16-positive patients' cells yielded candidate HPV-specific clones and common motifs. General study points: Candidate HPV-specific clones and E7-related TCR motifs grew in tumor during treatment. In HPV16-positive patients, HPV-responsive T-cell expansion tracked better recurrence-free survival.

The assay was immunoSEQ multiplex PCR, and TCRdb's table has in-frame clones only and misses some. In the table there are tens of thousands of clones, around 90% of which are singletons. Repertoires were sampled repeatedly during chemoradiotherapy. The sample consisted of blood, taken from a patient who underwent chemoradiotherapy. V and J are TRBV5-1 and TRBJ2-1, with D maybe TRBD2 (5 bases). The TCR was taken from a human donor with HPV-associated anogenital cancer. The CDR3 coding sequence is TGCGCCAGCAGCCCCCGGGGCTCCTACAATGAGCAGTTCTTC. It specifies CASSPRGSYNEQFF.